This T cell receptor beta chain was recovered during a study of blood T cell repertoires in COVID-19. Overall study context: COVID-19 samples, acute and convalescent, were from the United States, Italy and Spain. T cells, B-cell-depleted T cells, or PBMCs provided the cDNA or gDNA that served as material.

The V and J ends lost 7 bases and 4 bases, in that order; junction bases with no gene match: 9. CDR1 is SGHRS, CDR2 YFSETQ, per germline. The CDR3 covers 15 residues. Sequencing used immunoSEQ multiplex PCR; TCRdb keeps in-frame clones, though not all of them. Of about 300,000 clones detected, around nine tenths appear once; the ten largest clones hold 4.6%. The specimen sequenced was peripheral blood. This clonotype originated in a middle-aged man with acute or convalescent COVID-19. J is TRBJ2-2 and V is TRBV5-1; 8 positions match TRBD1. CDR3 sequence reads: CASGGQGRGTGELFF. CDR3 DNA: TGCGCCAGCGGAGGACAGGGTAGGGGCACCGGGGAGCTGTTTTTT.